One sample yielded the 25 T cell receptor beta chains listed below, sequenced in a study of blood T cells in healthy people across ages. Then a second PCR, running about 7 to 11 cycles, was carried out with a sample-barcoded 5' primer and a J-beta primer mix. TCRdb re-called the 5' RACE reads with MiXCR, one entry per CDR3 protein. This table has approximately 690,000 distinct CDR3 sequences, 58% appearing once. The sample was blood. The receptors originated from a man aged 60 to 69 in good health.

The chain carries TRBV10-3 and TRBJ2-3; D remains ambiguous. The CDR3 is made up of 13 amino acids. V lost 7 bases and J 0 bases, leaving 8 bases between the germline ends. CDR1 and CDR2 (germline): ENHRY, SYGVKD. The CDR3 sequence: CAINELSTDTQYF. CDR3 DNA sequence: TGTGCCATCAACGAGCTTAGCACAGATACGCAGTATTTT.

J is TRBJ2-4 and V is TRBV28; 8 nucleotides align to TRBD1. The J call may be wrong; the DNA end is better matched by TRBJ2-7. The CDR3 is made up of 14 amino acids. Germline lookup yields CDR1 MDHEN and CDR2 SYDVKM. The CDR3 DNA follows: TGTGCCAGCACTAGAAGACAGGGGAAGGCCGAGCAGTACTTC. This translates into CASTRRQGKAEQYF.

This clonotype has a count of ten or more. This rearrangement joins TRBV3-1 to TRBJ2-5; TRBD1 agrees at 8 bases. The length of the CDR3 is 14 residues. The germline gives CDR1 LGHDT, CDR2 YNNKEL (reference sequence). Trimming cost V 5 bases and J 5 bases; bases outside gene matches: 7. The CDR3 DNA sequence: TGTGCCAGCAGCAACGGACAGGGAGCGGAGACCCAGTACTTC. It codes for CASSNGQGAETQYF.

V is TRBV10-3 and J is TRBJ2-5, with 7 bases aligning to TRBD2. The length of the CDR3 is 16 residues. The junction had 8 bases not matched to a gene; V was cut back by 2 bases and J by 2 bases. Per germline, CDR1 ENHRY and CDR2 SYGVKD. The CDR3 loop reads CAISEIPSGIQETQYF. The DNA for the CDR3 is TGTGCCATCAGTGAGATCCCTAGCGGCATACAAGAGACCCAGTACTTC.

This chain joins TRBV5-8 and TRBJ2-7; TRBD2 agrees at 8 bases. Germline V CDR1 and CDR2: SGHTS, YDEGEE. J was trimmed by 1 base and V by 7 bases; bases with no gene match: 19. This CDR3 has 18 amino acids. The CDR3: CASLPRGVIYSPSYEQYF. The DNA for the CDR3 is TGTGCCAGCCTACCGCGGGGGGTAATCTATAGCCCTTCCTACGAGCAGTACTTC.

This clonotype was detected a few times. The rearrangement uses TRBV15 and TRBJ1-6; D gene uncertain. This CDR3 spans 13 amino acids. Germline V gene lookup returns CDR1 LNHNV and CDR2 YYDKDF (reference sequence). With 3 bases removed from V and 7 bases from J, the gap between germline ends came to 7 bases. The CDR3 reads CATSRGQNSPLHF. In nucleotides, the CDR3 is TGTGCCACCAGCAGGGGCCAGAATTCACCCCTCCACTTT.

The chain combines TRBV12-3 or TRBV12-4 with TRBJ1-1; 8 nucleotides agree with TRBD1. Trimming took 5 bases from V and 5 from J; bases not matched to a gene: 10. The CDR3 runs to 15 residues. As DNA, the CDR3 is TGTGCCAGCAGTCCCCGGACAGGGCTGGTGACTGAAGCTTTCTTT. Its translation is CASSPRTGLVTEAFF.

The V call is TRBV20-1, the J call TRBJ2-1, with D possibly called TRBD1 or TRBD2 (6 bases each). The CDR3 consists of 13 residues. Germline CDR1 DFQATT, CDR2 SNEGSKA (reference sequence). Between the trimmed V and J ends, which lost 5 bases and 4 bases, there was a span of 12 bases. CDR3 nucleotides: TGCAGTGCTCAGAAAGGGGGGTACAATGAGCAGTTCTTC. Its translation is CSAQKGGYNEQFF.

The V gene is TRBV20-1, the J gene TRBJ2-7, with D maybe TRBD2 (6 bases). Germline V CDR1 and CDR2: DFQATT, SNEGSKA (reference sequence). The CDR3 runs to 18 residues. The germline V and J ends were trimmed by 2 bases and 4 bases, with 27 bases remaining between them. The CDR3, as DNA: TGCAGTGCTAGACCTTCTCGCGGAGGGAGCCCAGATCGGTACGAGCAGTACTTC. Translated, it gives CSARPSRGGSPDRYEQYF.

The sample holds a few counts of this clonotype. This chain connects TRBV6-5 to TRBJ2-3, with D perhaps matching TRBD1 (6 bases). This CDR3 comprises 12 residues. Germline V gene sequence: CDR1 MNHEY, CDR2 SVGAGI. CDR3 region: CASSGVTDTQYF. CDR3 coding DNA: TGTGCTAGCTCAGGGGTCACAGATACGCAGTATTTT.

The J gene is TRBJ1-1, the V gene TRBV3-1; 8 nucleotides match TRBD1. V shed 5 bases, J shed 3 bases, and the junction held 5 bases outside the gene matches. The CDR3 length is 14 residues. Germline CDR1 and CDR2: LGHDT and YNNKEL (reference sequence). The CDR3 coding sequence is TGTGCCAGCAGCAGGACAGGGTGGGACACTGAAGCTTTCTTT. Its protein is CASSRTGWDTEAFF.

V usage is TRBV29-1 and J usage is TRBJ2-5; D is unclear. Trimming stripped 3 bases from V and 0 bases from J, with 5 bases between. The CDR3 covers 12 residues. Germline CDR1 reads SQVTM; CDR2 reads ANQGSEA. The CDR3 DNA sequence: TGCAGCGTTGATCCTGACCAAGAGACCCAGTACTTC. Translating gives CSVDPDQETQYF.

The rearrangement joins TRBV14 to TRBJ1-2; no clear D gene. V lost 0 bases and J 3 bases, leaving 14 bases between the germline ends. This CDR3 spans 16 amino acids. The germline gives CDR1 SGHDN, CDR2 FVKESK. This chain's CDR3 is CASSQDRRTGDYGYTF. CDR3 in DNA: TGTGCCAGCAGCCAAGATAGAAGGACTGGCGACTATGGCTACACCTTC.

This clonotype was seen only a few times. The genes are TRBV6-5 and TRBJ2-3; the match to TRBD2 covers 10 bases. CDR1 and CDR2 from the germline V gene are MNHEY and SVGAGI. The ends lost 0 bases at V and 4 bases at J; junction bases unmatched: 7. The CDR3 is 17 amino acids. CDR3 in amino acids: CASSYSGGAGGPDTQYF. CDR3 bases: TGTGCCAGCAGTTACTCGGGGGGAGCGGGGGGGCCAGATACGCAGTATTTT.

As for this clonotype: One end of the junction is discordant with germline, which a read error may explain. This chain joins TRBV25-1 and TRBJ1-2; TRBD1 is a possible D gene (5 bases). The CDR3 loop spans 14 amino acids. CDR1 and CDR2 (germline): MGHDK, SYGVNS. The chain's CDR3 is CASQRPGSDYDYTF. The CDR3 region has the DNA TGTGCCAGTCAGAGGCCAGGGTCGGACTATGACTACACCTTC.

This chain links TRBV5-1 with TRBJ2-5, with 7 bases fitting TRBD1. The J call is in doubt because the DNA end fits TRBJ2-1 better. CDR3 length: 15 residues. The V gene's germline CDR1 is SGHRS and CDR2 YFSETQ. The CDR3 coding sequence is TGCGCCAGCAGCGGAGCCGGGACAGCCCAAGAGACCCAGTTCTTC. Translated, it gives CASSGAGTAQETQFF.

V gene TRBV7-6 combines with J gene TRBJ1-1, with 9 bases aligning to TRBD1. V lost 5 bases to trimming and J lost 5 bases; unmatched junction nucleotides: 9. Germline CDR1 reads SGHVS; CDR2 reads FNYEAQ. CDR3 size: 15 residues. The CDR3, as DNA: TGTGCCAGCAGCCCGGGACAGGGCCCGGGGACTGAAGCTTTCTTT. Translated: CASSPGQGPGTEAFF.

V is TRBV12-3 or TRBV12-4 and J is TRBJ2-3; D unresolved. Trimming left V 6 bases short and J 5 bases short, with 12 bases between. CDR3 size: 13 residues. DNA of the CDR3: TGTGCCAGCAGCAGGCAGGATGGAGATACGCAGTATTTT. Translating gives CASSRQDGDTQYF.

The rearrangement joins TRBV6-5 to TRBJ2-7, with 8 bases that match TRBD2. The CDR3 contains 15 residues. J gave up 0 bases and V 4 bases, and 5 bases lay outside the gene matches. Germline assignment: CDR1 MNHEY and CDR2 SVGAGI. In DNA, the CDR3 is TGTGCCAGCAGTTCCCGGGCGGGGGGCTCCTACGAGCAGTACTTC. It is translated as CASSSRAGGSYEQYF.

This chain links TRBV14 with TRBJ2-5; 10 bases agree with TRBD2. The germline CDR1 and CDR2 sequences are SGHDN and FVKESK. This CDR3 is built from 15 residues. With V trimmed by 5 bases and J by 11 bases, 14 bases remained unmatched. The CDR3 coding sequence is TGTGCCAGCAGCGTCACGAGCGGGGGGGAAAATGAGCAGTACTTC. Translating gives CASSVTSGGENEQYF.

This clonotype occurred once. This chain uses TRBV20-1 with TRBJ1-1; D is unclear. CDR3 size: 8 residues. Germline V gene data show CDR1 as DFQATT and CDR2 as SNEGSKA (reference sequence). The CDR3 region is CNVTEAFF. In nucleotides, the CDR3 is TGCAATGTCACTGAAGCTTTCTTT.

This sequence joins TRBV20-1 and TRBJ2-7; D perhaps matches TRBD2 (5 bases). In germline, CDR1 is DFQATT, CDR2 SNEGSKA (reference sequence). Between the trimmed V and J ends, which lost 6 bases and 0 bases, there was a span of 15 bases. The CDR3 sequence is 14 residues long. CDR3 bases: TGCAGTGCCGCCATAACGGGGAGCTCCTACGAGCAGTACTTC. Translation: CSAAITGSSYEQYF.

A few counts support this clonotype. The rearrangement uses TRBV29-1 and TRBJ2-5; D is possibly TRBD2 (6 bases). The CDR3 runs to 14 residues. V was shortened by 7 bases and J by 4 bases, with 19 bases between the two germline ends. CDR1 and CDR2 (germline): SQVTM, ANQGSEA. The CDR3 DNA reads TGCAGCGCTCGACCGGGACTGGGTAGAGAGACCCAGTACTTC. This encodes CSARPGLGRETQYF.

The rearrangement links TRBV27 to TRBJ2-5, with a possible D match to TRBD2 (6 bases). The J call is uncertain, as TRBJ2-7 better fits the DNA end. Germline V gives CDR1 MNHEY, CDR2 SMNVEV (reference sequence). This CDR3 contains 14 residues. The CDR3 DNA follows: TGTGCCAGCAGTTTAGGCGGGGCCCCTTACGAGCAGTACTTC. Translation: CASSLGGAPYEQYF.

V is TRBV7-2 and J is TRBJ2-3, with D hard to call. Germline values: CDR1 SGHTA, CDR2 FQGNSA. Trimming took 5 bases from V and 6 from J, leaving 15 bases between them. This CDR3 has 14 residues. Written as DNA, the CDR3 is TGTGCCAGCAGCAATGGCCCCCTTTGGGATACGCAGTATTTT. This gives the protein CASSNGPLWDTQYF.